This TCR beta chain was found in a study of cytomegalovirus exposure and HLA in healthy donors. Study conclusions and caveats: Across donors, most TCRs were seen rarely, yet some public ones were widespread. In a later analysis, productive TCRs from donors in an Asian-associated ancestry cluster reportedly carried fewer N-insertions than the cohort mean. It was only CMV serostatus that was available as immune exposure information.

Primers: 60 Vbeta forward and 13 Jbeta reverse. Assay: immunoSEQ multiplex PCR; the TCRdb copy retains only in-frame clones and omits some. In the table there are under 200,000 clones, approximately 67% of which are singletons. For this clone: Antigen specificity is unknown.

The specimen was PBMCs. This receptor was taken from a woman younger than 30 in good health and CMV-seropositive.

The CDR3 reads CASSSRGTGELFF. The CDR3 nucleotides read TGTGCCAGCAGCTCCAGGGGGACCGGGGAGCTGTTTTTT. The chain uses TRBV2 and TRBJ2-2, with 7 bases matching TRBD1. The CDR3 has 13 amino acids. J gave up 5 bases and V 6 bases, and 3 bases lay outside the gene matches. Germline V lookup: CDR1 SNHLY, CDR2 FYNNEI.